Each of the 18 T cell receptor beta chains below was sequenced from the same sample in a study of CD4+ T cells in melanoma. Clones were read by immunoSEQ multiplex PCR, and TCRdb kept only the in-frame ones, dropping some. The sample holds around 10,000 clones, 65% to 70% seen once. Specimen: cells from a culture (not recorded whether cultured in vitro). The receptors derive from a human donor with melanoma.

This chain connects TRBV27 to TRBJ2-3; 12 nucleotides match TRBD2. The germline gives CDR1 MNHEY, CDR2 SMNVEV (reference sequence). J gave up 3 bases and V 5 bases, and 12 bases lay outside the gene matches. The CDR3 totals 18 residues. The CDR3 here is CASSRSLPSGGATDTQYF. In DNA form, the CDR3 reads TGTGCCAGCAGTCGTAGCCTGCCTAGCGGGGGGGCAACAGATACGCAGTATTTT.

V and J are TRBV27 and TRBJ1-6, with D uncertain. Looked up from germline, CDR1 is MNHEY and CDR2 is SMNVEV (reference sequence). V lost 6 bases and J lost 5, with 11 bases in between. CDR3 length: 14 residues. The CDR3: CASSLRENNSPLHF. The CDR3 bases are TGTGCCAGCAGCCTAAGAGAAAATAATTCACCCCTCCACTTT.

In DNA, the CDR3 is TGTGCCAGCAGCTTCCTAAGACTAGCGGGGCAAGAGACCCAGTACTTC. This codes for CASSFLRLAGQETQYF. V usage is TRBV7-2 and J usage is TRBJ2-5; 11 bases line up with TRBD2. Germline V lookup: CDR1 SGHTA, CDR2 FQGNSA. The CDR3 has 16 residues. Trimming removed 3 bases from V and 2 bases from J; junction bases left unmatched: 5.

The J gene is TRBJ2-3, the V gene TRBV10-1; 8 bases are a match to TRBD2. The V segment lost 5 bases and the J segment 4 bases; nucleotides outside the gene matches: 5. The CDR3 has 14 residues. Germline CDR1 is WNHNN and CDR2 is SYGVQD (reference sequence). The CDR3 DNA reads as TGCGCCAGCAGTCGGGGGGGCCTCGCAGATACGCAGTATTTT. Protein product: CASSRGGLADTQYF.

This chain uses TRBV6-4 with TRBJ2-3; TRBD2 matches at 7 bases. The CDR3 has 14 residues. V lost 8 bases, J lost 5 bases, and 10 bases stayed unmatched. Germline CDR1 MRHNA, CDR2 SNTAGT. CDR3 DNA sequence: TGTGCCAGCTCCGGCGGGGGTGGGAGAGATACGCAGTATTTT. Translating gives CASSGGGGRDTQYF.

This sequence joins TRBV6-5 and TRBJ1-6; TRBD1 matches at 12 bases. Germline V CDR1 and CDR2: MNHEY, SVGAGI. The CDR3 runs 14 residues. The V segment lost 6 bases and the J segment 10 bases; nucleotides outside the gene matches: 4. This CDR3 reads CASSGTGGGSPLHF. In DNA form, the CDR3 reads TGTGCCAGCAGCGGGACAGGGGGCGGCTCACCCCTCCACTTT.

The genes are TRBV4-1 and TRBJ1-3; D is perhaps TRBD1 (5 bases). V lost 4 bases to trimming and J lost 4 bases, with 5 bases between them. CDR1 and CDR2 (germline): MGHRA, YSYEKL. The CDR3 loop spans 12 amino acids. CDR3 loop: CASSRGGNTIYF. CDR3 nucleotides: TGCGCCAGCAGCCGGGGGGGAAACACCATATATTTT.

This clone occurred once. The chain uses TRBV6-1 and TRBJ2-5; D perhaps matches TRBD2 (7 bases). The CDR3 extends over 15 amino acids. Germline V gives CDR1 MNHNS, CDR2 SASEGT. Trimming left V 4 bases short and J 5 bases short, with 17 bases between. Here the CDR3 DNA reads TGTGCCAGCAGTGCCGGGGGGCCAACGTTGGAGACCCAGTACTTC. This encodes CASSAGGPTLETQYF.

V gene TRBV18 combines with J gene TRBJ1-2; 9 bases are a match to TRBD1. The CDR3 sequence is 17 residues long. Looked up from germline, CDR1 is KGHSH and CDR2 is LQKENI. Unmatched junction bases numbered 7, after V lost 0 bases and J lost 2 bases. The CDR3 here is CASSPPPGQGTNYGYTF. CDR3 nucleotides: TGTGCCAGCTCACCACCCCCCGGACAGGGGACGAACTATGGCTACACCTTC.

As DNA, the CDR3 is TGTGCCAGCAGCTTAGCGTTTCTCCAAGAGACCCAGTACTTC. Amino acid sequence: CASSLAFLQETQYF. This chain connects TRBV7-2 to TRBJ2-5; the D is unclear. Trimming pared 0 bases from V and 1 base from J, leaving 6 bases between. Germline CDR1 is SGHTA and CDR2 is FQGNSA. CDR3 length equals 14 residues. The full variable domain, completed using reference TRBV7-2 and TRBJ2-5, is GAGVSQSPSNKVTEKGKDVELRCDPISGHTALYWYRQSLGQGLEFLIYFQGNSAPDKSGLPSDRFSAERTGGSVSTLTIQRTQQEDSAVYLCASSLAFLQETQYFGPGTRLLVL.

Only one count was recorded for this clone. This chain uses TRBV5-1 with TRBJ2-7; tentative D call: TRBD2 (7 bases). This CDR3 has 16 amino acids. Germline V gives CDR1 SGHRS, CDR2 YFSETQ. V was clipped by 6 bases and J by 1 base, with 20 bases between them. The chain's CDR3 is CASTPGGGVVSYEQYF. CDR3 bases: TGCGCCAGCACCCCTGGGGGGGGCGTCGTGTCCTACGAGCAGTACTTC.

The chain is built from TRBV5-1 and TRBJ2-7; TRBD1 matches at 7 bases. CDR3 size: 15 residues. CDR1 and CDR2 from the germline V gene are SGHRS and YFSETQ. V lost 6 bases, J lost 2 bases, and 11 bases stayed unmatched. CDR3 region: CASTYGTAGPYEQYF. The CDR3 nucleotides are TGCGCCAGCACATACGGGACAGCCGGTCCCTACGAGCAGTACTTC.

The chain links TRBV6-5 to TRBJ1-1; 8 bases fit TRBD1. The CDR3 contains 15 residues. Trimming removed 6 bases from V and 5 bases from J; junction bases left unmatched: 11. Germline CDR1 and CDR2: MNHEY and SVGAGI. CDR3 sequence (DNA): TGTGCCAGCAGGAAAGCAGGGGGCGCAAAAACTGAAGCTTTCTTT. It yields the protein CASRKAGGAKTEAFF.

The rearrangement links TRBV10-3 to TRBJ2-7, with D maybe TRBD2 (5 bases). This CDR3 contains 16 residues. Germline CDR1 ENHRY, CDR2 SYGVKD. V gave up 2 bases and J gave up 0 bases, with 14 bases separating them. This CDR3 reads CAISESPQRNSYEQYF. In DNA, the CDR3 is TGTGCCATCAGTGAGAGTCCCCAGCGGAACTCCTACGAGCAGTACTTC.

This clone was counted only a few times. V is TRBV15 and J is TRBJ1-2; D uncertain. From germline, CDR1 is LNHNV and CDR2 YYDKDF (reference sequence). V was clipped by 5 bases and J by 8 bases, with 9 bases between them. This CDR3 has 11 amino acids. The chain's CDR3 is CATSWGGGYTF. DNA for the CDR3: TGTGCCACCAGCTGGGGAGGCGGCTACACCTTC.

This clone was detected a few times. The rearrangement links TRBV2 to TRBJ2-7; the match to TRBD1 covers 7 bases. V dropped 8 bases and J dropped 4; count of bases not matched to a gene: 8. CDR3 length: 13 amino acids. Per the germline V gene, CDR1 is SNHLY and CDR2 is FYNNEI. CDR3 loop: CASGTAQRYEQYF. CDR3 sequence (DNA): TGTGCCAGCGGGACAGCACAGCGATACGAGCAGTACTTC.

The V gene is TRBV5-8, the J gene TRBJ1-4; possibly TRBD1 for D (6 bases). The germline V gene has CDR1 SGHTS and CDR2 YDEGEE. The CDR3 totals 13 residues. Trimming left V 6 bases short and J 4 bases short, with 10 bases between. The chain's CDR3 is CASTGGLNEKLFF. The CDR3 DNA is TGTGCCAGCACGGGGGGCCTTAATGAAAAACTGTTTTTT.

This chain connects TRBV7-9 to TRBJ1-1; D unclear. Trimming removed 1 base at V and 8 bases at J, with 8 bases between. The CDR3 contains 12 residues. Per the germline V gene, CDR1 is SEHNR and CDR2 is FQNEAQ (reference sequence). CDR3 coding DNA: TGTGCCAGCAGCTTAGAGCCGGTGGAAGCTTTCTTT. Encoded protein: CASSLEPVEAFF.